This entry lists 25 T cell receptor beta chains sequenced from one sample in a study of long-term antiretroviral therapy in people with HIV. Survey-level resolution applied to immunoSEQ assay v3.0. Libraries were prepared by immunoSEQ multiplex PCR; TCRdb keeps only in-frame clonotypes and omits some of them. The sample holds 26,000 or so clones, roughly 78% seen once. The sample in question was unsorted PBMCs, obtained 1.5 years before starting antiretroviral therapy. These TCRs come from a man aged 18-30 years with HIV.

CDR3 coding DNA: TGTGCCAGCAGCTTATTCTGGGGAGCTAATGAAAAACTGTTTTTT. This gives the protein CASSLFWGANEKLFF. V gene TRBV7-9 combines with J gene TRBJ1-4; D is uncertain. Trimming took 2 bases from V and 3 from J, leaving 10 bases between them. This CDR3 comprises 15 residues. In germline, CDR1 is SEHNR, CDR2 FQNEAQ (reference sequence).

V is TRBV4-2 and J is TRBJ2-5; weak D call: TRBD2 (7 bases). CDR3 length: 16 residues. Germline V gene data show CDR1 as LGHNA and CDR2 as YNFKEQ. Trimming took off 0 bases at V and 1 base at J, with 12 bases between the two ends. CDR3 region: CASSQEGGESQETQYF. The CDR3 DNA reads TGTGCCAGCAGCCAAGAAGGGGGGGAGAGCCAAGAGACCCAGTACTTC.

This clone has only one observation. The chain employs TRBV10-2 and TRBJ2-2; either TRBD1 or TRBD2 may supply D (5 bases each). Trimming stripped 6 bases from V and 11 bases from J, with 19 bases between. The CDR3 covers 14 residues. CDR1 and CDR2 (germline): WSHSY, SAAADI. Here the CDR3 reads CASSRDPERGELFF. The CDR3 nucleotides read TGCGCCAGCAGCCGGGATCCCGAGAGGGGTGAGCTGTTTTTT.

J is TRBJ2-1 and V is TRBV29-1; possible D gene TRBD2, 5 bases. CDR3 length: 13 amino acids. The ends were cut back, 4 bases at V and 8 bases at J, with 15 bases in the middle. From germline, CDR1 is SQVTM and CDR2 ANQGSEA. This CDR3 reads CSVVGVKSDEQFF. CDR3 bases: TGCAGCGTTGTCGGGGTAAAAAGCGATGAGCAGTTCTTC.

V and J are TRBV5-1 and TRBJ2-3; TRBD1 matches 7 bases. This CDR3 is 13 amino acids long. V lost 1 base and J lost 6; bases outside the gene matches: 2. In germline, CDR1 is SGHRS, CDR2 YFSETQ. The CDR3 DNA reads TGCGCCAGCAGCTTGAGGGGGCCGGATACGCAGTATTTT. Amino acid sequence: CASSLRGPDTQYF.

This chain joins TRBV27 and TRBJ1-5; tentatively, D is TRBD1 (5 bases). The germline V gene has CDR1 MNHEY and CDR2 SMNVEV (reference sequence). With 2 bases removed from V and 6 bases from J, the gap between germline ends came to 11 bases. CDR3 length: 14 residues. The CDR3: CASSLVGVGQPQHF. The CDR3 DNA is TGTGCCAGCAGTTTAGTGGGGGTAGGTCAGCCCCAGCATTTT.

This clone showed up just once. The chain has TRBV28 and TRBJ2-1, with a tentative D call TRBD2 (6 bases). The V end was cut by 3 bases, the J end by 2 bases, with 17 bases between. Germline V gives CDR1 MDHEN, CDR2 SYDVKM. This CDR3 is built from 17 residues. Written as DNA, the CDR3 is TGTGCCAGCAGTTTCCCAGGGACTGGGGCGGCCTACAATGAGCAGTTCTTC. Its protein product is CASSFPGTGAAYNEQFF.

This clone showed up just once. The chain uses TRBV10-3 and TRBJ2-3; 8 nucleotides line up with TRBD2. The J segment lost 1 base and the V segment lost 11 bases, leaving 5 bases of the junction unmatched. Germline V lookup: CDR1 ENHRY, CDR2 SYGVKD. CDR3 length equals 13 residues. The CDR3 region is CASHSGGTDTQYF. In DNA, the CDR3 is TGTGCCTCCCATAGCGGGGGCACAGATACGCAGTATTTT.

The chain employs TRBV4-1 and TRBJ1-4, with D possibly TRBD1 on 5 matching bases. This CDR3 comprises 16 residues. V gave up 4 bases and J gave up 4 bases, with 16 bases separating them. The germline CDR1 and CDR2 sequences are MGHRA and YSYEKL. This CDR3 reads CASSPTGLLVNEKLFF. The CDR3 nucleotides are TGCGCCAGCAGCCCAACGGGGCTCCTGGTTAATGAAAAACTGTTTTTT.

The chain has TRBV30 and TRBJ1-1; D unresolved. This CDR3 is built from 13 residues. Trimming removed 1 base from V and 3 bases from J, with 9 bases in between. The germline V gene has CDR1 GTSNPN and CDR2 SVGIG (reference sequence). In DNA, the CDR3 is TGTGCCTGGAGTGGGAGTTCCTACACTGAAGCTTTCTTT. Amino acids: CAWSGSSYTEAFF. The full variable domain, with the rest looked up from reference TRBV30 and TRBJ1-1, is SQTIHQWPATLVQPVGSPLSLECTVEGTSNPNLYWYRQAAGRGLQLLFYSVGIGQISSEVPQNLSASRPQDRQFILSSKKLLLSDSGFYLCAWSGSSYTEAFFGQGTRLTVV.

The chain uses TRBV10-2 and TRBJ2-5, with D tentatively TRBD1 or TRBD2 (5 bases each). The CDR3 is 13 amino acids. V lost 5 bases to trimming and J lost 4 bases, with 11 bases between them. Germline CDR1 reads WSHSY; CDR2 reads SAAADI. The CDR3 reads CASSRGLGETQYF. The CDR3 nucleotides are TGCGCCAGCAGTCGGGGCCTGGGAGAGACCCAGTACTTC.

The chain carries TRBV7-2 and TRBJ2-7; TRBD2 matches at 10 bases. The CDR3 runs 16 residues. Germline V gives CDR1 SGHTA, CDR2 FQGNSA. The trim removed 5 bases at V and 4 bases at J, leaving 11 bases unmatched. CDR3 DNA: TGTGCCAGCAGCCCCACCCGACTAGCGGGCCTTTACGAGCAGTACTTC. Its translation is CASSPTRLAGLYEQYF.

By sample share, this clone is medium-sized. The chain's CDR3 is CASSEALPSVSYNEQFF. In DNA, the CDR3 is TGTGCCAGCAGTGAAGCGCTCCCTAGCGTCTCCTACAATGAGCAGTTCTTC. The genes are TRBV6-1 and TRBJ2-1, with a possible D match to TRBD2 (6 bases). The V end was cut by 0 bases, the J end by 0 bases, with 12 bases between. Germline V gives CDR1 MNHNS, CDR2 SASEGT. The CDR3 length is 17 residues.

The gene calls are TRBV9 and TRBJ1-2; 7 bases map to TRBD1. V lost 0 bases and J lost 0; bases outside the gene matches: 2. This CDR3 contains 15 residues. Germline V CDR1 and CDR2: SGDLS, YYNGEE. This chain's CDR3 is CASSVEGGPNYGYTF. The DNA of the CDR3 is TGTGCCAGCAGCGTAGAAGGGGGCCCTAACTATGGCTACACCTTC.

This sequence joins TRBV4-1 and TRBJ2-2; 8 nucleotides agree with TRBD1. The germline gives CDR1 MGHRA, CDR2 YSYEKL. The V and J ends lost 4 bases and 2 bases, in that order; junction bases with no gene match: 6. The CDR3 contains 16 residues. The chain's CDR3 is CASSLGTGLNTGELFF. The DNA for the CDR3 is TGCGCCAGCAGCCTGGGGACAGGCTTAAACACCGGGGAGCTGTTTTTT.

J is TRBJ2-7 and V is TRBV18; TRBD1 matches at 9 bases. Unmatched junction bases numbered 7, after V lost 6 bases and J lost 4 bases. Germline-derived CDR1 and CDR2 are KGHSH and LQKENI. The CDR3 is 14 residues long. The CDR3 sequence is CASSLETGGYEQYF. CDR3 coding DNA: TGTGCCAGCTCCCTTGAGACAGGGGGGTACGAGCAGTACTTC.

The chain couples TRBV6-4 to TRBJ2-3; D is undetermined. The V gene's germline CDR1 is MRHNA and CDR2 SNTAGT. There are 14 residues in the CDR3. Trimming took 0 bases from V and 9 from J, leaving 13 bases between them. The CDR3 protein is CASSDSTAAVTQYF. The CDR3 DNA is TGTGCCAGCAGTGACTCTACAGCTGCCGTCACGCAGTATTTT.

In regard to this clone: This sequence may be a read error, since a much larger clone differs from it by one base. The chain uses TRBV5-4 and TRBJ2-5; D call uncertain. Trimming took 4 bases from V and 2 from J, leaving 3 bases between them. CDR1 SGHNT and CDR2 YYREEE come from the germline V gene (reference sequence). The CDR3 covers 11 residues. The CDR3 spells CASSEQETQYF. CDR3 nucleotides: TGTGCCAGCAGCGAACAAGAGACCCAGTACTTC.

This chain joins TRBV30 and TRBJ1-3; D is possibly TRBD1 (6 bases). V was shortened by 5 bases and J by 4 bases, with 6 bases between the two germline ends. The CDR3 covers 11 residues. Germline V gene data show CDR1 as GTSNPN and CDR2 as SVGIG (reference sequence). The chain's CDR3 is CAWGQGNTIYF. The CDR3 bases are TGTGCCTGGGGACAGGGAAACACCATATATTTT.

This clone has a handful of counts. CDR3: CASSQEGESSYEQYF. CDR3 bases: TGTGCCAGCAGCCAAGAGGGCGAGAGCTCCTACGAGCAGTACTTC. The rearrangement joins TRBV4-2 to TRBJ2-7; D is unresolved. The CDR3 contains 15 residues. Germline V gene data show CDR1 as LGHNA and CDR2 as YNFKEQ. V was cut by 0 bases and J by 0 bases, with 9 bases left in between.

The chain links TRBV6-6 to TRBJ1-1, with D unresolved. The CDR3 has 16 residues. Germline V gene lookup returns CDR1 MNHNY and CDR2 SVGAGI (reference sequence). V lost 5 bases, J lost 2 bases, and 18 bases lay in between. DNA of the CDR3: TGTGCCAGCAGTCCTTCCCGAGGAAGAACCAACACTGAAGCTTTCTTT. It yields the protein CASSPSRGRTNTEAFF.

A single count supports this clone. This sequence joins TRBV5-1 and TRBJ2-1; 11 bases line up with TRBD2. V lost 4 bases to trimming and J lost 4 bases; unmatched junction nucleotides: 4. The CDR3 loop spans 15 amino acids. Looked up from germline, CDR1 is SGHRS and CDR2 is YFSETQ. For the CDR3, the DNA is TGCGCCAGCAGCACCGGGACTAGCGGTTACAATGAGCAGTTCTTC. It yields the protein CASSTGTSGYNEQFF.

This clone was observed a few times. The chain employs TRBV5-1 and TRBJ1-6; D gene unclear. The CDR3 has 16 amino acids. Germline V gene sequence: CDR1 SGHRS, CDR2 YFSETQ. The V end lost 4 bases, the J end lost 13 bases, and 24 bases lay between the germline ends. CDR3 nucleotides: TGCGCCAGCAGCCAAGTATCCGGGAGAGGTCGGGGTCCCCTCCACTTT. It is translated as CASSQVSGRGRGPLHF.

The chain carries TRBV7-9 and TRBJ1-1; no clear D. The germline V gene encodes CDR1 SEHNR and CDR2 FQNEAQ (reference sequence). This CDR3 is built from 13 residues. V lost 7 bases and J 6 bases, leaving 15 bases between the germline ends. The CDR3, as DNA: TGTGCCAGCACGGAGGACGGGTGGGCTGAAGCTTTCTTT. It translates to CASTEDGWAEAFF.

This chain links TRBV7-9 with TRBJ2-1; D ambiguous. The CDR3 is 14 amino acids. Deletions cut 5 bases from V and 6 bases from J, with 14 bases between. Germline CDR1 reads SEHNR; CDR2 reads FQNEAQ (reference sequence). CDR3 sequence: CASSPPLGANEQFF. The CDR3 nucleotides read TGTGCCAGCAGCCCTCCCCTAGGTGCCAATGAGCAGTTCTTC.